The subject of this entry is one T cell receptor (beta chain). Its matching antigen is unknown. Trimming removed 5 bases from V and 10 bases from J; junction bases left unmatched: 10. The V gene's germline CDR1 is MDHEN and CDR2 SYDVKM. The CDR3 loop spans 13 amino acids. The method was immunoSEQ multiplex PCR; TCRdb's version includes in-frame clones alone and lacks a portion of them. This table has tens of thousands of clones, about 92% appearing once. This sample is drawn from a study of cytomegalovirus exposure and HLA in healthy donors. Study observations and caveats: Rarity held for most TCR sequences, but there were some public TCRs that occurred in many donors. Both high specificity and high sensitivity reportedly marked the classifier's diagnosis of cytomegalovirus status.

Sequencing was carried out using PBMCs. The sequence derives from a man younger than 35 in good health and CMV-seronegative. The chain has TRBV28 and TRBJ1-1; TRBD1 matches at 7 bases. In DNA form, the CDR3 reads TGTGCCAGCAGTAGTAGACAGGGATCAGGAGCTTTCTTT. Its protein product is CASSSRQGSGAFF.